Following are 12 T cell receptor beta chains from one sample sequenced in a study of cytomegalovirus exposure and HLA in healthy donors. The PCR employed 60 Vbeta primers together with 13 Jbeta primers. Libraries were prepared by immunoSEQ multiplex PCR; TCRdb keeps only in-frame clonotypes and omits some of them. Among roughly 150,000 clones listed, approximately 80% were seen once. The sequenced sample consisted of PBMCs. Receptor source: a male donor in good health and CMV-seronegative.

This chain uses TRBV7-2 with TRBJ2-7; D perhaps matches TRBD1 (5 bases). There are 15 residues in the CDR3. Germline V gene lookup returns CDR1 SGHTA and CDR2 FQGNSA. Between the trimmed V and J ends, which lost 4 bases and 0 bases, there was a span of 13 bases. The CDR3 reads CASSYSQASSYEQYF. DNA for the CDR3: TGTGCCAGCAGCTACTCACAGGCAAGCTCCTACGAGCAGTACTTC.

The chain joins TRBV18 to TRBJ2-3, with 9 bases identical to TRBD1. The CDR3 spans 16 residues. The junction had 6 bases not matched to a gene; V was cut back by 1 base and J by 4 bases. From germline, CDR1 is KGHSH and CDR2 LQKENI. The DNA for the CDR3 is TGTGCCAGCTCACCACGGGGACAGGGAGGTTCAGATACGCAGTATTTT. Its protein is CASSPRGQGGSDTQYF.

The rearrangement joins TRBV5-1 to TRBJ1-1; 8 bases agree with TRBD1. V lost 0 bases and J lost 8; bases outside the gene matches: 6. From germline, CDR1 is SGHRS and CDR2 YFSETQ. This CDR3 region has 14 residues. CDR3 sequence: CASSLAWQGAEAFF. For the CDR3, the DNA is TGCGCCAGCAGCTTGGCCTGGCAGGGGGCGGAAGCTTTCTTT. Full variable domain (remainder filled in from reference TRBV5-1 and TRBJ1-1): KAGVTQTPRYLIKTRGQQVTLSCSPISGHRSVSWYQQTPGQGLQFLFEYFSETQRNKGNFPGRFSGRQFSNSRSEMNVSTLELGDSALYLCASSLAWQGAEAFFGQGTRLTVV.

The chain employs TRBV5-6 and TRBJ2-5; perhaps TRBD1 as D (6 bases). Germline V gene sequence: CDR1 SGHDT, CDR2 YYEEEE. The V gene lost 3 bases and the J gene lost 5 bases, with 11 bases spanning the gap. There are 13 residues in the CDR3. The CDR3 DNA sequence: TGTGCCAGCAGCTCGCCAGGGGCGGAGACCCAGTACTTC. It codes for CASSSPGAETQYF.

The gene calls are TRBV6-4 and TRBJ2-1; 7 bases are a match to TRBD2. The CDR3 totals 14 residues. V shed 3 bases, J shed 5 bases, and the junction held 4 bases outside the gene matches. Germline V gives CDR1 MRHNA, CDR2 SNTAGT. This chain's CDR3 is CASSEGLENNEQFF. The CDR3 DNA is TGTGCCAGCAGTGAAGGACTAGAAAACAATGAGCAGTTCTTC.

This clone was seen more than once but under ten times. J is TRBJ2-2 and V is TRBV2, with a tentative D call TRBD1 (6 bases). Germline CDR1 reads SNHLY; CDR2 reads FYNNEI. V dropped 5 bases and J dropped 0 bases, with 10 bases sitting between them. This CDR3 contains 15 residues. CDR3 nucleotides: TGTGCCAGCAGTTGGGGGACATCGAACACCGGGGAGCTGTTTTTT. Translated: CASSWGTSNTGELFF.

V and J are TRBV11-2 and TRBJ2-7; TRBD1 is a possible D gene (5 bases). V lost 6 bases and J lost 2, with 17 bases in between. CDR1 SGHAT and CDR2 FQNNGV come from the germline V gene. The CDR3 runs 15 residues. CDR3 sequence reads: CASRPWGGTTYEQYF. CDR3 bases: TGTGCCAGCAGACCGTGGGGCGGAACAACCTACGAGCAGTACTTC.

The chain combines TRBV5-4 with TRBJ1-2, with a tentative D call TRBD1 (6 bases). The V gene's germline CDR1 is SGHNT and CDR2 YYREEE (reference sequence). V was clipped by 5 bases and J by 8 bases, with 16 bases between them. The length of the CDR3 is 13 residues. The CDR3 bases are TGTGCCAGCAGATTTGGGGGGGGCGACGGCTACACCTTC. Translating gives CASRFGGGDGYTF.

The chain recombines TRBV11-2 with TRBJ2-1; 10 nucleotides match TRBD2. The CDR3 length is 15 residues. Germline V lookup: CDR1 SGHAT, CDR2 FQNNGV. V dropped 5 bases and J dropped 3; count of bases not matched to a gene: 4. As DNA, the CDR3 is TGTGCCAGCAGCCAAACTAGCGGGAACTACAATGAGCAGTTCTTC. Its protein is CASSQTSGNYNEQFF.

The CDR3 DNA reads as TGTGCCAGCAGTTTCCCCGGACAGGGGGCGCGGACTGAAGCTTTCTTT. It codes for CASSFPGQGARTEAFF. This rearrangement joins TRBV6-6 to TRBJ1-1, with TRBD1 identical over 11 bases. Germline CDR1 reads MNHNY; CDR2 reads SVGAGI (reference sequence). V lost 4 bases and J lost 5; bases outside the gene matches: 9. The CDR3 is 16 amino acids.

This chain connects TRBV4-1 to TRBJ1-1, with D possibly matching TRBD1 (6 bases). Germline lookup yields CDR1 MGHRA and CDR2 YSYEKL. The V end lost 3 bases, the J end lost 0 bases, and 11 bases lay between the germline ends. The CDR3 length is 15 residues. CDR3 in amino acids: CASSQVQGMNTEAFF. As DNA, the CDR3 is TGCGCCAGCAGCCAGGTTCAGGGGATGAACACTGAAGCTTTCTTT.

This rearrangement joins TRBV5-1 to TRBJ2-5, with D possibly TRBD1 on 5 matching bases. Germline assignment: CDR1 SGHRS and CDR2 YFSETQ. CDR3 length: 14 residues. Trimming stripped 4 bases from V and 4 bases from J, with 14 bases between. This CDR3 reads CASSTGNRGETQYF. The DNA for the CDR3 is TGCGCCAGCAGCACAGGAAATCGTGGAGAGACCCAGTACTTC.